Given below is one T cell receptor beta chain in context. No antigen is known for it. The repertoire was sequenced with immunoSEQ multiplex PCR; TCRdb's copy has only in-frame clones and lacks some. The sample consists of 25,000 to 30,000 clones, roughly four fifths of them appearing once. From germline, CDR1 is LGHNT and CDR2 FRNRAP. This CDR3 is built from 16 residues. The V end was cut by 2 bases, the J end by 8 bases, with 18 bases between. Ahead of sequencing, the ViraFEST assay grew antigen-specific CD4+ T cells using viral peptide pools. It was after roughly ten days of culture that CD4+ T cells were isolated. It was two doses of either the BNT162b2 or mRNA-1273 vaccine that participants received. This sample stems from a study of vaccination effects on CD4 cells after COVID-19. Whole-study findings and limits: Marked clonal contraction of both clone types appeared late after vaccination.

The material was CD4+ T cells from PBMCs cultured with HCoV-229E spike peptides, obtained after COVID-19 vaccination. The rearrangement joins TRBV12-5 to TRBJ1-4; perhaps TRBD1 as D (5 bases). This receptor was taken from a human donor who received a COVID-19 vaccine. The CDR3 here is CASGLIRGGVVEKLFF. The DNA for the CDR3 is TGTGCTAGTGGTTTGATACGTGGAGGGGTAGTGGAAAAACTGTTTTTT.